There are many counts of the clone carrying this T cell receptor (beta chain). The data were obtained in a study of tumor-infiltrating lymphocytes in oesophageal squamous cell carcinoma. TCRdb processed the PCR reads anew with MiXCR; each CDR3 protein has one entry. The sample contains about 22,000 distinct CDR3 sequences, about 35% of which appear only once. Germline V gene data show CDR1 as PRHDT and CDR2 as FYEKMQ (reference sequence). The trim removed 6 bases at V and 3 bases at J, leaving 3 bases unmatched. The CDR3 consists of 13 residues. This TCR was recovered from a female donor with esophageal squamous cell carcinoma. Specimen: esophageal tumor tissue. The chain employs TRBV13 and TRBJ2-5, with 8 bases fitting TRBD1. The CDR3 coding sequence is TGTGCCAGCAGAATGGACAGGGAAGAGACCCAGTACTTC. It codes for CASRMDREETQYF.